One and the same sample provided the 17 T cell receptor beta chains below, sequenced in a study of T cell repertoires in cytomegalovirus infection. These receptors are not linked to any known antigen. TCRdb re-called the reads through MiXCR, storing one row per CDR3 protein. The table records over 100,000 distinct CDR3 sequences, about 9.4% of them present only once. Sequencing was performed on PBMCs, sequenced either directly or after in vitro stimulation (not recorded which). These receptors all stem from a human donor in good health (CMV status not recorded). Some clones in this sample may be carry-over from other donors' samples.

J is TRBJ2-7 and V is TRBV20-1, with TRBD1 matching over 10 bases. J lost 2 bases, V lost 1 base, and 2 bases had no gene match. Per germline, CDR1 DFQATT and CDR2 SNEGSKA (reference sequence). The CDR3 is 14 residues long. CDR3 coding DNA: TGCAGTGCTAGAGCGGGGACAGGGGCCTACGAGCAGTACTTC. Translated, it gives CSARAGTGAYEQYF.

Many counts were recorded for this clonotype. The chain is built from TRBV7-2 and TRBJ1-2; D remains unclear. With 2 bases removed from V and 1 base from J, the gap between germline ends came to 11 bases. The germline gives CDR1 SGHTA, CDR2 FQGNSA. The length of the CDR3 is 15 residues. The CDR3 sequence is CASSLRPGLNYGYTF. The CDR3 nucleotides are TGTGCCAGCAGCTTAAGGCCAGGCCTTAACTATGGCTACACCTTC.

This clonotype was seen only a few times. The chain is built from TRBV20-1 and TRBJ2-1; D not resolved. Trimming took 1 base from V and 12 from J, leaving 10 bases between them. The germline gives CDR1 DFQATT, CDR2 SNEGSKA (reference sequence). The CDR3 length is 11 residues. CDR3 nucleotides: TGCAGTGCTAGAGGATCAAAGGGGCAGTTCTTC. This translates into CSARGSKGQFF.

The chain couples TRBV15 to TRBJ2-7; D could derive from TRBD1 or TRBD2 (5 bases each). Germline V gene sequence: CDR1 LNHNV, CDR2 YYDKDF (reference sequence). This CDR3 has 13 residues. The ends were cut back, 6 bases at V and 2 bases at J, with 11 bases in the middle. The CDR3 DNA sequence: TGTGCCACCAGTAAGGGACCAGCCTACGAGCAGTACTTC. Its protein is CATSKGPAYEQYF.

This clonotype was recorded many times. V is TRBV28 and J is TRBJ2-5; TRBD2 is a possible D gene (5 bases). V lost 3 bases and J lost 4, with 12 bases in between. CDR1 is MDHEN, CDR2 SYDVKM, per germline. The CDR3 consists of 14 residues. The CDR3 DNA follows: TGTGCCAGCAGTTTGCCCCTAGGGAGAGAGACCCAGTACTTC. Translating it yields CASSLPLGRETQYF.

The chain recombines TRBV13 with TRBJ2-7; D gene ambiguous. V gave up 1 base and J gave up 1 base, with 14 bases separating them. Germline CDR1 PRHDT, CDR2 FYEKMQ (reference sequence). The CDR3 consists of 16 residues. The CDR3 loop is CASSLEGLGRSYEQYF. DNA of the CDR3: TGTGCCAGCAGCTTAGAGGGTTTAGGGCGGTCCTACGAGCAGTACTTC.

This clonotype showed up many times. The V and J genes are TRBV20-1 and TRBJ2-1, with D unresolved. Germline CDR1 is DFQATT and CDR2 is SNEGSKA (reference sequence). CDR3 length equals 11 residues. V was pared by 6 bases and J by 6 bases, with 9 bases between. This CDR3 reads CSAGVFNEQFF. The CDR3 DNA reads TGCAGTGCAGGAGTGTTCAATGAGCAGTTCTTC.

This clonotype was observed at least ten times. The J gene is TRBJ1-2, the V gene TRBV4-1; D possibly corresponds to TRBD1 (6 bases). Trimming cost V 0 bases and J 3 bases, with 11 bases left between them. The length of the CDR3 is 15 residues. Germline lookup yields CDR1 MGHRA and CDR2 YSYEKL. Here the CDR3 reads CASSQDLGQHYGYTF. In nucleotides, the CDR3 is TGCGCCAGCAGCCAAGATCTCGGACAGCACTATGGCTACACCTTC.

This clonotype was counted many times. The chain is built from TRBV28 and TRBJ2-3; D is tentatively TRBD1 or TRBD2 (5 bases each). There are 14 residues in the CDR3. Trimming shortened V by 6 bases and J by 7 bases, and 17 bases separated the two germline ends. In germline, CDR1 is MDHEN, CDR2 SYDVKM. The CDR3 coding sequence is TGTGCCAGCAGCGCAGGGACGACCGTGAATACGCAGTATTTT. Translation gives CASSAGTTVNTQYF. Supplemented by reference TRBV28 and TRBJ2-3, the full variable domain reads DVKVTQSSRYLVKRTGEKVFLECVQDMDHENMFWYRQDPGLGLRLIYFSYDVKMKEKGDIPEGYSVSREKKERFSLILESASTNQTSMYLCASSAGTTVNTQYFGPGTRLTVL.

This clonotype was counted only a few times. The germline gene is not matched at one end of the junction; a read error may be the cause. CDR3 sequence reads: CASSLDEGETQYF. In DNA, the CDR3 is TGTGCTAGCAGCTTAGACGAGGGAGAGACCCAGTACTTC. V and J are TRBV7-6 and TRBJ2-5; tentative D call: TRBD2 (5 bases). The CDR3 is 13 amino acids. Germline V gene data show CDR1 as SGHVS and CDR2 as FNYEAQ. Together with reference TRBV7-6 and TRBJ2-5, the CDR3 gives the full variable domain: GAGVSQSPRYKVTKRGQDVALRCDPISGHVSLYWYRQALGQGPEFLTYFNYEAQQDKSGLPNDRFSAERPEGSISTLTIQRTEQRDSAMYRCASSLDEGETQYFGPGTRLLVL.

V and J are TRBV20-1 and TRBJ1-2; 8 bases agree with TRBD1. The CDR3 consists of 13 residues. In germline, CDR1 is DFQATT, CDR2 SNEGSKA (reference sequence). V lost 3 bases and J lost 8; bases outside the gene matches: 8. CDR3 sequence: CSARERTGRGYTF. The CDR3 DNA sequence: TGCAGTGCTAGGGAAAGGACAGGGCGAGGCTACACCTTC.

This clonotype has only a few counts. The gene calls are TRBV6-5 and TRBJ2-2, with TRBD1 matching over 9 bases. Germline V gene data show CDR1 as MNHEY and CDR2 as SVGAGI. CDR3 length: 16 amino acids. V trimming: 7 bases; J trimming: 3 bases; junction bases outside the gene matches: 9. The CDR3 here is CASNRGQGLYTGELFF. The CDR3 coding sequence is TGTGCCAGCAATCGGGGACAGGGTCTCTACACCGGGGAGCTGTTTTTT.

This clonotype was seen ten or more times. The chain recombines TRBV7-2 with TRBJ2-7; TRBD2 matches 10 bases. V dropped 2 bases and J dropped 0; count of bases not matched to a gene: 4. This CDR3 is built from 16 residues. Germline V CDR1 and CDR2: SGHTA, FQGNSA. The CDR3 loop is CASSLSRTSGSYEQYF. DNA for the CDR3: TGTGCCAGCAGCTTAAGTCGGACTAGCGGCTCCTACGAGCAGTACTTC.

This clonotype was observed a handful of times. Mismatch with germline at one junction end may stem from a read error. The chain has TRBV5-3 and TRBJ1-5, with a possible D match to TRBD1 (5 bases). TRBV5-3 is an ORF for which the function is uncertain. There are 15 residues in the CDR3. CDR3 in amino acids: CASSLGDYSNQPQHF. The DNA for the CDR3 is TGTGCCAGCAGCTTGGGGGACTATAGCAATCAGCCCCAGCATTTT.

This clonotype was found many times. The CDR3 nucleotides read TGTGCCAGCAGCCCAGGGGGCGACTCTGGAAACACCATATATTTT. It encodes CASSPGGDSGNTIYF. The chain uses TRBV9 and TRBJ1-3; 8 bases map to TRBD1. This CDR3 region has 15 residues. Germline loops: CDR1 SGDLS, CDR2 YYNGEE. Trimming removed 4 bases from V and 0 bases from J; junction bases left unmatched: 3.

This clonotype was seen at least ten times. This chain uses TRBV7-3 with TRBJ2-5; D is ambiguous. Deletions cut 3 bases from V and 4 bases from J, with 9 bases between. Germline V gene data show CDR1 as SGHTA and CDR2 as FQGTGA. The CDR3 runs 13 residues. The CDR3 is CASSFTLGETQYF. The CDR3 DNA reads as TGTGCCAGCAGCTTTACCTTGGGAGAGACCCAGTACTTC.

In this sample, this clonotype turned up many times. The gene calls are TRBV7-2 and TRBJ2-4, with TRBD2 matching over 9 bases. This CDR3 is built from 14 residues. V shed 5 bases and J 4 bases; nucleotides not matched to a gene: 3. Germline CDR1 and CDR2: SGHTA and FQGNSA. This chain's CDR3 is CASSSSGSKNIQYF. In DNA form, the CDR3 reads TGTGCCAGCAGCAGTAGCGGGAGTAAAAACATTCAGTACTTC.